Shown below are 14 T cell receptor beta chains from a single sample sequenced in a study of blood T cell repertoires in COVID-19 (dated by TCRdb to 2019 to 2021). The library relied on the immunoSEQ multiplex PCR assay. Here the immuneACCESS table is served through TCRdb, limited to in-frame sequences with V and J called. Missing clones are a known gap in these copies; in checked studies unresolved V genes cover under half, and the rest lacks a known reason. This sample comprises roughly 250,000 clones, roughly 87% of them detected only once. Just over 7% of the sample is held by the ten biggest clonotypes. Sequencing input: peripheral blood. The receptor source for this set is a man aged 55 to 70 who had recovered from COVID-19.

This rearrangement joins TRBV12-5 to TRBJ1-1; D gene uncertain. Trimming removed 0 bases from V and 4 bases from J, with 12 bases in between. The CDR3 totals 15 residues. Germline lookup yields CDR1 LGHNT and CDR2 FRNRAP. The DNA for the CDR3 is TGTGCTAGTGGTTTGGTAATCGCAGGCACCACTGAAGCTTTCTTT. It encodes CASGLVIAGTTEAFF. Supplemented by reference TRBV12-5 and TRBJ1-1, the full variable domain reads DARVTQTPRHKVTEMGQEVTMRCQPILGHNTVFWYRQTMMQGLELLAYFRNRAPLDDSGMPKDRFSAEMPDATLATLKIQPSEPRDSAVYFCASGLVIAGTTEAFFGQGTRLTVV.

The V call is TRBV7-8, the J call TRBJ2-1, with a weak D call TRBD2 (6 bases). Germline V lookup: CDR1 SGHVS, CDR2 FQNEAQ. This CDR3 has 15 residues. V was shortened by 1 base and J by 6 bases, with 13 bases between the two germline ends. CDR3 amino acids: CASSLDLTSSNEQFF. The CDR3 coding sequence is TGTGCCAGCAGCTTAGACCTCACTAGCTCCAATGAGCAGTTCTTC.

V usage is TRBV30 and J usage is TRBJ1-6; D remains ambiguous. There are 16 residues in the CDR3. Germline V gives CDR1 GTSNPN, CDR2 SVGIG (reference sequence). V was clipped by 5 bases and J by 7 bases, with 21 bases between them. CDR3 DNA: TGTGCCTGGGACAACTCCCAGAGTGGGAGGAATTCACCCCTCCACTTT. It translates to CAWDNSQSGRNSPLHF.

This rearrangement joins TRBV3-1 (or the pseudogene TRBV3-2) to TRBJ2-7, with TRBD2 matching 9 bases. The CDR3 covers 13 residues. After removal of 1 base from V and 6 bases from J, the junction contained 1 base not matched to a gene. Germline CDR1 LGHDT, CDR2 YNNKEL (reference sequence). In nucleotides, the CDR3 is TGTGCCAGCAGCCAAGGACTAGCGGCCGAGCAGTACTTC. Its translation: CASSQGLAAEQYF.

The CDR3: CASSARQGYGYTF. CDR3 DNA: TGTGCCAGCAGTGCCCGACAGGGTTATGGCTACACCTTC. V usage is TRBV27 and J usage is TRBJ1-2; TRBD1 matches at 7 bases. This CDR3 contains 13 residues. Germline loops: CDR1 MNHEY, CDR2 SMNVEV (reference sequence). V was pared by 5 bases and J by 5 bases, with 5 bases of the junction left unmatched.

This clone was counted once. CDR3 in DNA: TGTGCCAGCAGCCGGGGGTGGGCTAGCAATCAGCCCCAGCATTTT. Translation: CASSRGWASNQPQHF. The chain couples TRBV6-5 to TRBJ1-5; D is possibly TRBD1 (5 bases). This CDR3 comprises 15 residues. The V gene lost 6 bases and the J gene lost 0 bases, with 12 bases spanning the gap. The germline gives CDR1 MNHEY, CDR2 SVGAGI.

V is TRBV4-1 and J is TRBJ1-4; 8 nucleotides align to TRBD1. Germline values: CDR1 MGHRA, CDR2 YSYEKL. The CDR3 has 16 amino acids. The J segment lost 7 bases and the V segment lost 0 bases, leaving 7 bases of the junction unmatched. The CDR3 nucleotides read TGCGCCAGCAGCCAAGACCCCCCAGGGGGCAGTGAAAAACTGTTTTTT. Translated: CASSQDPPGGSEKLFF.

The chain employs TRBV5-3 and TRBJ2-1; TRBD2 aligns across 12 bases. TRBV5-3 is labeled an ORF, and its function is uncertain. V lost 3 bases to trimming and J lost 4 bases; unmatched junction nucleotides: 17. The CDR3 has 20 residues. The CDR3 DNA sequence: TGTGCCAGAAGCTCCATCCCCAAACAGACTAGCGGGGGAGTTTACAATGAGCAGTTCTTC. It specifies CARSSIPKQTSGGVYNEQFF.

Only one count was recorded for this clone. V is TRBV5-1 and J is TRBJ1-6; 7 nucleotides agree with TRBD1. The length of the CDR3 is 15 residues. The trim removed 1 base at V and 8 bases at J, leaving 6 bases unmatched. Germline CDR1 SGHRS, CDR2 YFSETQ. This CDR3 reads CASSLRQGKDSPLHF. The CDR3 region has the DNA TGCGCCAGCAGCTTGAGACAGGGAAAGGATTCACCCCTCCACTTT. The whole variable domain, filled in from reference TRBV5-1 and TRBJ1-6, reads KAGVTQTPRYLIKTRGQQVTLSCSPISGHRSVSWYQQTPGQGLQFLFEYFSETQRNKGNFPGRFSGRQFSNSRSEMNVSTLELGDSALYLCASSLRQGKDSPLHFGNGTRLTVT.

V usage is TRBV19 and J usage is TRBJ2-3; D is possibly TRBD1 (5 bases). This CDR3 has 16 amino acids. The V end was cut by 0 bases, the J end by 2 bases, with 12 bases between. Germline lookup yields CDR1 LNHDA and CDR2 SQIVND (reference sequence). Here the CDR3 reads CASSIDRSGHTDTQYF. Here the CDR3 DNA reads TGTGCCAGTAGTATAGATCGGTCAGGGCACACAGATACGCAGTATTTT.

The V call is TRBV3-1 (or the pseudogene TRBV3-2), the J call TRBJ2-1; 7 bases agree with TRBD2. From germline, CDR1 is LGHDT and CDR2 YNNKEL (reference sequence). The CDR3 spans 15 residues. Germline trimming cut 6 bases from V and 7 bases from J; bases unmatched to any gene: 12. In nucleotides, the CDR3 is TGTGCCAGCAGTCCGAGCTTGGGCGGGGGAAATGAGCAGTTCTTC. Amino acids: CASSPSLGGGNEQFF.

The V and J genes are TRBV25-1 and TRBJ2-1; TRBD1 agrees at 7 bases. This CDR3 has 15 residues. The ends lost 3 bases at V and 4 bases at J; junction bases unmatched: 6. Looked up from germline, CDR1 is MGHDK and CDR2 is SYGVNS. The CDR3 reads CASSDTGAGYNEQFF. CDR3 DNA sequence: TGTGCCAGCAGTGATACAGGGGCCGGATACAATGAGCAGTTCTTC. Full variable domain (remainder filled in from reference TRBV25-1 and TRBJ2-1): EADIYQTPRYLVIGTGKKITLECSQTMGHDKMYWYQQDPGMELHLIHYSYGVNSTEKGDLSSESTVSRIRTEHFPLTLESARPSHTSQYLCASSDTGAGYNEQFFGPGTRLTVL.

V and J are TRBV30 and TRBJ1-6, with unresolved D. Per germline, CDR1 GTSNPN and CDR2 SVGIG (reference sequence). Trimming took 4 bases from V and 5 from J, leaving 6 bases between them. The CDR3 totals 12 residues. The CDR3 DNA follows: TGTGCCTGGAAAAACAATAATTCACCCCTCCACTTT. Translated, it gives CAWKNNNSPLHF.

The J gene is TRBJ1-4, the V gene TRBV5-6, with unresolved D. V lost 0 bases and J 0 bases, leaving 12 bases between the germline ends. The CDR3 is made up of 17 amino acids. Germline V gene sequence: CDR1 SGHDT, CDR2 YYEEEE. The CDR3 loop reads CASSLGPPGTTNEKLFF. The CDR3 bases are TGTGCCAGCAGCTTGGGGCCGCCGGGGACAACTAATGAAAAACTGTTTTTT.